A single sample gave rise to the 13 T cell receptor beta chains below, sequenced in a study of blood T cell dynamics during melanoma immunotherapy. Sequenced by immunoSEQ multiplex PCR; TCRdb stores in-frame clones only, minus some. The sample yields around 15,000 clones, 92% seen once. Time point described: week 3, after first cycle of checkpoint inhibitor. The material sequenced was blood, taken from a patient treated with checkpoint blockade. These receptors were collected from a human donor with melanoma.

The V and J genes are TRBV28 and TRBJ2-7; 8 nucleotides line up with TRBD2. After removal of 3 bases from V and 0 bases from J, the junction contained 13 bases not matched to a gene. From germline, CDR1 is MDHEN and CDR2 SYDVKM. This CDR3 is 18 amino acids long. CDR3 nucleotide sequence: TGTGCCAGCAGTTTGTTGCGGCTAGCGGGCCGGGGCTCCTACGAGCAGTACTTC. Translation: CASSLLRLAGRGSYEQYF.

The chain employs TRBV29-1 and TRBJ1-5, with D tentatively TRBD1 (6 bases). Trimming took off 5 bases at V and 2 bases at J, with 10 bases between the two ends. Germline V gene data show CDR1 as SQVTM and CDR2 as ANQGSEA. This CDR3 has 13 amino acids. CDR3 loop: CSVREGGNQPQHF. CDR3 bases: TGCAGCGTTCGAGAGGGGGGCAATCAGCCCCAGCATTTT.

CDR3 in DNA: TGTGCCAGCAGTTCCGAGGTGACTCATGAGCAGTTCTTC. Translation gives CASSSEVTHEQFF. The chain uses TRBV6-5 and TRBJ2-1; D remains ambiguous. Germline V gene sequence: CDR1 MNHEY, CDR2 SVGAGI. V dropped 4 bases and J dropped 8 bases, with 12 bases sitting between them. The CDR3 contains 13 residues.

The J gene is TRBJ2-1, the V gene TRBV2, with D uncertain. With 1 base removed from V and 2 bases from J, the gap between germline ends came to 9 bases. This CDR3 comprises 15 residues. Germline V lookup: CDR1 SNHLY, CDR2 FYNNEI. CDR3 sequence: CASSEGGGPYNEQFF. For the CDR3, the DNA is TGTGCCAGCAGTGAAGGAGGCGGACCCTACAATGAGCAGTTCTTC.

This clone was observed a few times. V gene TRBV10-3 combines with J gene TRBJ1-2, with D hard to call. The CDR3 spans 17 residues. CDR1 is ENHRY, CDR2 SYGVKD, per germline. V lost 2 bases and J lost 7, with 23 bases in between. CDR3 bases: TGTGCCATCAGTGAGCCCCTCGGACGATCAGGTGGGGTTGGCTACACCTTC. Residues: CAISEPLGRSGGVGYTF.

Only a few counts were recorded for this clone. The chain links TRBV2 to TRBJ2-7; the D gene is possibly TRBD2 (5 bases). The CDR3 is made up of 16 amino acids. Trimming removed 6 bases from V and 2 bases from J, with 20 bases in between. The germline CDR1 and CDR2 sequences are SNHLY and FYNNEI. The CDR3 region is CASRGPATLGPYEQYF. The CDR3 region has the DNA TGTGCCAGCAGAGGGCCGGCGACACTAGGTCCCTACGAGCAGTACTTC.

The genes are TRBV7-6 and TRBJ2-5; maybe TRBD1 (6 bases). In germline, CDR1 is SGHVS, CDR2 FNYEAQ. V lost 4 bases and J 5 bases, leaving 20 bases between the germline ends. CDR3 length: 16 amino acids. The CDR3 bases are TGTGCCAGCAGCTCGTCTGTGGGGGCGCAAGGGGAGACCCAGTACTTC. This encodes CASSSSVGAQGETQYF.

The chain recombines TRBV29-1 with TRBJ2-5, with 7 bases aligning to TRBD2. The CDR3 loop spans 15 amino acids. V lost 4 bases and J lost 2; bases outside the gene matches: 10. Germline V gene lookup returns CDR1 SQVTM and CDR2 ANQGSEA. In nucleotides, the CDR3 is TGCAGCGTTGTTTTTGGTGGGGGGGGTCAAGAGACCCAGTACTTC. As protein: CSVVFGGGGQETQYF.

J is TRBJ2-1 and V is TRBV5-6, with TRBD2 as a possible D gene (5 bases). Germline CDR1 is SGHDT and CDR2 is YYEEEE. This CDR3 spans 17 amino acids. V lost 6 bases and J lost 8, with 27 bases in between. The CDR3 here is CASTRGLRHLPGDEQFF. The DNA for the CDR3 is TGTGCCAGCACCCGAGGGCTCCGGCATCTCCCCGGCGATGAGCAGTTCTTC.

This clone has a single count. The genes are TRBV2 and TRBJ1-1, with no clear D. The CDR3 extends over 12 amino acids. Germline CDR1 and CDR2: SNHLY and FYNNEI. Between the trimmed V and J ends, which lost 6 bases and 5 bases, there was a span of 10 bases. The CDR3 DNA is TGTGCCAGCAGGAGGAGGAGTACTGAAGCTTTCTTT. Translating gives CASRRRSTEAFF.

V is TRBV7-9 and J is TRBJ2-5; possible D gene TRBD2, 7 bases. Germline CDR1 SEHNR, CDR2 FQNEAQ (reference sequence). The CDR3 contains 15 residues. The germline V and J ends were trimmed by 5 bases and 5 bases, with 18 bases remaining between them. In nucleotides, the CDR3 is TGTGCCAGCAGCCCTTTTGGGGGGGCGGGGGAGACCCAGTACTTC. Translated: CASSPFGGAGETQYF.

CDR3: CASTDRGYEQYF. The CDR3 coding sequence is TGTGCCAGCACCGACAGGGGGTACGAGCAGTACTTC. V is TRBV28 and J is TRBJ2-7; 9 nucleotides agree with TRBD1. The CDR3 has 12 residues. With V trimmed by 7 bases and J by 4 bases, 2 bases remained unmatched. Germline CDR1 and CDR2: MDHEN and SYDVKM.

This chain connects TRBV21-1 to TRBJ2-7; the tabulated D call, TRBD1, remains unverified against the DNA. TRBV21-1 is deemed a pseudogene. The CDR3 covers 14 residues. Here the CDR3 DNA reads TGTGCCAGCGTCGAGGGACCAAGGGGGTACGAGCAGTACTTC. Its translation is CASVEGPRGYEQYF.